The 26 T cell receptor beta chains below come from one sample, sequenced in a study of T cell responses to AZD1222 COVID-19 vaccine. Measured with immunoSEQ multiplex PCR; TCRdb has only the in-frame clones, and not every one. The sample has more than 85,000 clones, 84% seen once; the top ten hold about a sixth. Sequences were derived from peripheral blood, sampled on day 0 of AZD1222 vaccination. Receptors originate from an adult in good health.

CDR3 coding DNA: TGTGCCAGCAGCTTGGGCGGTCCTCACACCGGGGAGCTGTTTTTT. Translation gives CASSLGGPHTGELFF. The chain uses TRBV7-2 and TRBJ2-2; D remains unclear. Looked up from germline, CDR1 is SGHTA and CDR2 is FQGNSA. The CDR3 extends over 15 amino acids. The V and J ends lost 3 bases and 3 bases respectively, with 11 bases between them.

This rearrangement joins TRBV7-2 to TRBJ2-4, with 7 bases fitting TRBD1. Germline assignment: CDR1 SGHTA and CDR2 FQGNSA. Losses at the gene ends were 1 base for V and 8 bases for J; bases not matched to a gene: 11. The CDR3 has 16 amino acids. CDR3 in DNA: TGTGCCAGCAGCTTAGGGGAGACAGGGATTGGGTACATTCAGTACTTC. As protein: CASSLGETGIGYIQYF. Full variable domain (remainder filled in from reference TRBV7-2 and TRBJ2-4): GAGVSQSPSNKVTEKGKDVELRCDPISGHTALYWYRQSLGQGLEFLIYFQGNSAPDKSGLPSDRFSAERTGGSVSTLTIQRTQQEDSAVYLCASSLGETGIGYIQYFGAGTRLSVL.

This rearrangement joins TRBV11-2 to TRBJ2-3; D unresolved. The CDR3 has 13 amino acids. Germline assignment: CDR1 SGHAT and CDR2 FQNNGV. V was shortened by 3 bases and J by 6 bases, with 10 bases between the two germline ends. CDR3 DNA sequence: TGTGCCAGCAGCTTGACGAGATGGGATACGCAGTATTTT. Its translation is CASSLTRWDTQYF. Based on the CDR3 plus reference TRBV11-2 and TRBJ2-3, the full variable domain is EAGVAQSPRYKIIEKRQSVAFWCNPISGHATLYWYQQILGQGPKLLIQFQNNGVVDDSQLPKDRFSAERLKGVDSTLKIQPAKLEDSAVYLCASSLTRWDTQYFGPGTRLTVL.

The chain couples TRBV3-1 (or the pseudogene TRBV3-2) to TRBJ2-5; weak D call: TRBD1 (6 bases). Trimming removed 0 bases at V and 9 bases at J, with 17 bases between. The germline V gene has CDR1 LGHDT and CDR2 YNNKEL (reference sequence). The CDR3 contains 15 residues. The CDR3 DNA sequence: TGTGCCAGCAGCCAAGATCGGACAGCCAAAGGGGCCCAGTACTTC. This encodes CASSQDRTAKGAQYF.

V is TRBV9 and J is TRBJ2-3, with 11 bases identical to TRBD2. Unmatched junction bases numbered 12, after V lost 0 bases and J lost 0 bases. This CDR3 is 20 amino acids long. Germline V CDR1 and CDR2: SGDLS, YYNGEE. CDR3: CASSVATGTSGFASTDTQYF. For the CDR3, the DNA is TGTGCCAGCAGCGTAGCTACGGGGACTAGCGGATTCGCTAGCACAGATACGCAGTATTTT.

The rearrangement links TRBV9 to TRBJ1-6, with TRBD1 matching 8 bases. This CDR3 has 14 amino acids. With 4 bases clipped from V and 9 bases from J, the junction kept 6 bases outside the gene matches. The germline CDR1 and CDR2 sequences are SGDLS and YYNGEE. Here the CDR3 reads CASSPDRDTSPLHF. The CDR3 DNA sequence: TGTGCCAGCAGCCCGGACAGGGACACTTCACCCCTCCACTTT.

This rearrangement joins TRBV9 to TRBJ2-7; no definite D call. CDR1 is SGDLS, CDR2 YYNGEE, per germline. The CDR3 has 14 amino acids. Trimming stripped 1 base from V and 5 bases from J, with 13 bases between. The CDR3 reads CASSVTMADNEQYF. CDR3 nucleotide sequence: TGTGCCAGCAGCGTAACCATGGCCGACAACGAGCAGTACTTC.

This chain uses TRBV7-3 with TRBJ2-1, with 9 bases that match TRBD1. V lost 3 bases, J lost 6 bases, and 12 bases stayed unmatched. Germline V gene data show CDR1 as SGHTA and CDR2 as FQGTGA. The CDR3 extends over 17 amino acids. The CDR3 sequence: CASSLANRGRGGNEQFF. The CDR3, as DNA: TGTGCCAGCAGCTTGGCCAACAGGGGGCGCGGGGGCAATGAGCAGTTCTTC.

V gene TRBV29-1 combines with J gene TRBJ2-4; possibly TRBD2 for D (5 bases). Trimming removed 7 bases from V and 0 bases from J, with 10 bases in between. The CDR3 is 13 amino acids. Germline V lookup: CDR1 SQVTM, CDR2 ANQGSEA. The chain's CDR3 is CSGIAQAKNIQYF. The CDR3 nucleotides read TGCAGCGGTATAGCGCAAGCCAAAAACATTCAGTACTTC.

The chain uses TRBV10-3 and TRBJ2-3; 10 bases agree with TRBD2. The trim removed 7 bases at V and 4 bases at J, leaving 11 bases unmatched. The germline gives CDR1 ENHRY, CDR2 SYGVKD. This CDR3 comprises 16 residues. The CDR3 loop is CAITKEASGGSDTQYF. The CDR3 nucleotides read TGTGCCATCACCAAGGAGGCTAGCGGGGGTTCAGATACGCAGTATTTT.

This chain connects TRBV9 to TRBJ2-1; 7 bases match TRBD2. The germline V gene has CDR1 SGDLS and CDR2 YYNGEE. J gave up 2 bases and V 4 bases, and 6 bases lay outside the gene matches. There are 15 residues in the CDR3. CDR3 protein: CASSPPGTTYNEQFF. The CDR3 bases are TGTGCCAGCAGCCCACCCGGGACTACCTACAATGAGCAGTTCTTC.

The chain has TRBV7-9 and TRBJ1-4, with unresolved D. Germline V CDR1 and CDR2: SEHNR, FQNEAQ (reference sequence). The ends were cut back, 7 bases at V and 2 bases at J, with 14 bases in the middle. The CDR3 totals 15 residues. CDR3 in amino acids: CASISRADTNEKLFF. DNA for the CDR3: TGTGCCAGCATCTCAAGGGCAGACACTAATGAAAAACTGTTTTTT.

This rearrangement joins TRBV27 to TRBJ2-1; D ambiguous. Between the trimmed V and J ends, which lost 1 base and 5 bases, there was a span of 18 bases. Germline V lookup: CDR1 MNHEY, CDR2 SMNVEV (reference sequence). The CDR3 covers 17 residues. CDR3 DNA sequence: TGTGCCAGCAGTTTATTGGTAACATCTATGGGCAACAATGAGCAGTTCTTC. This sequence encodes CASSLLVTSMGNNEQFF.

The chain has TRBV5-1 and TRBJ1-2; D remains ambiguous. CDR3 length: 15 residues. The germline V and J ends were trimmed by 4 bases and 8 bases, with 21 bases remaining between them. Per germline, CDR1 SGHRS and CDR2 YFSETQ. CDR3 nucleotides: TGCGCCAGCAGCCCCGCCGAGCGACCCGGGAGCGGCTACACCTTC. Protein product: CASSPAERPGSGYTF.

This chain's CDR3 is CASSGSRGSQPQHF. CDR3 DNA sequence: TGTGCCAGCAGCGGGTCTCGTGGGAGTCAGCCCCAGCATTTT. The J gene is TRBJ1-5, the V gene TRBV5-8, with D uncertain. This CDR3 has 14 amino acids. Per the germline V gene, CDR1 is SGHTS and CDR2 is YDEGEE. Trimming pared 4 bases from V and 6 bases from J, leaving 14 bases between.

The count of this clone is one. The CDR3 protein is CASSELARNIQYF. CDR3 nucleotide sequence: TGTGCCAGCAGTGAACTAGCGAGAAACATTCAGTACTTC. The V call is TRBV2, the J call TRBJ2-4; D is possibly TRBD2 (6 bases). The V and J ends lost 2 bases and 6 bases respectively, with 8 bases between them. Germline V gene sequence: CDR1 SNHLY, CDR2 FYNNEI. The CDR3 has 13 residues. Complete variable domain (other parts from reference TRBV2 and TRBJ2-4): EPEVTQTPSHQVTQMGQEVILRCVPISNHLYFYWYRQILGQKVEFLVSFYNNEISEKSEIFDDQFSVERPDGSNFTLKIRSTKLEDSAMYFCASSELARNIQYFGAGTRLSVL.

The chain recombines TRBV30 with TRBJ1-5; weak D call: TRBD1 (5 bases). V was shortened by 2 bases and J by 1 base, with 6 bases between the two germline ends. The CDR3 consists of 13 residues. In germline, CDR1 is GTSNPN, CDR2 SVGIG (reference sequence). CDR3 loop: CAWSNRSNQPQHF. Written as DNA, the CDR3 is TGTGCCTGGAGTAACAGGAGCAATCAGCCCCAGCATTTT.

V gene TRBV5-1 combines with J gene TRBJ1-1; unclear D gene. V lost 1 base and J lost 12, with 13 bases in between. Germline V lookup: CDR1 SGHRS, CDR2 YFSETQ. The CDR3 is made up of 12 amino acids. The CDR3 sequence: CASSLLGGRPFF. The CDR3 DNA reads TGCGCCAGCAGCTTGTTGGGTGGAAGGCCTTTCTTT.

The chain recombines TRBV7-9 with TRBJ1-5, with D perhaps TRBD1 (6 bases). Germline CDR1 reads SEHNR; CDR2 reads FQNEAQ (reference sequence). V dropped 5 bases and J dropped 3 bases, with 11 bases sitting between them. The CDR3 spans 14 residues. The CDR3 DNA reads TGTGCCAGCAGCAAACCAGGGGTCAATCAGCCCCAGCATTTT. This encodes CASSKPGVNQPQHF.

CDR3 sequence reads: CASLKDAMNTEAFF. CDR3 nucleotide sequence: TGTGCCAGCCTAAAAGACGCGATGAACACTGAAGCTTTCTTT. The V gene is TRBV2, the J gene TRBJ1-1; D ambiguous. CDR3 length: 14 amino acids. CDR1 and CDR2 (germline): SNHLY, FYNNEI. Between the trimmed V and J ends, which lost 8 bases and 0 bases, there was a span of 13 bases.

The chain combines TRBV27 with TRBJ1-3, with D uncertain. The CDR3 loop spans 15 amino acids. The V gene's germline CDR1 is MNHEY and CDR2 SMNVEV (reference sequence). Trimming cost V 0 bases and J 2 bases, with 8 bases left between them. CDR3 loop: CASSLSQPPGNTIYF. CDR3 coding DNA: TGTGCCAGCAGTTTATCACAACCACCTGGAAACACCATATATTTT.

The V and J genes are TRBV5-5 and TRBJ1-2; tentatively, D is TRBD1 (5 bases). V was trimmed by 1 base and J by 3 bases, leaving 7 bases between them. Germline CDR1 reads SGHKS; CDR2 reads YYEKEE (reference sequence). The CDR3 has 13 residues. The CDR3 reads CASSLPGDYGYTF. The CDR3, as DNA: TGTGCCAGCAGCTTGCCGGGGGACTATGGCTACACCTTC.

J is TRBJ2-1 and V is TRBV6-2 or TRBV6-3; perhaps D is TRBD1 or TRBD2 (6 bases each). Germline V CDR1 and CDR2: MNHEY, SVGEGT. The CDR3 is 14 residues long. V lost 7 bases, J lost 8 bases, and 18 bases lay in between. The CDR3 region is CASTPTVRGHEQFF. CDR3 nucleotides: TGTGCCAGCACCCCTACGGTCCGGGGGCATGAGCAGTTCTTC.

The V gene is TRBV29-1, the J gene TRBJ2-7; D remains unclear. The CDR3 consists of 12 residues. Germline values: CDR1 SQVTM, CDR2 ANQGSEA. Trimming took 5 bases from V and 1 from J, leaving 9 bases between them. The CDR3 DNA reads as TGCAGCGTTCGGACCCTATCCTACGAGCAGTACGTC. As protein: CSVRTLSYEQYV.

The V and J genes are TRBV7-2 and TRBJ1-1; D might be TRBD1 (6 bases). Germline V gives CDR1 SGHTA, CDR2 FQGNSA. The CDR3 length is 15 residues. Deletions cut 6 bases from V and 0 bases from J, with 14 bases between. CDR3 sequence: CASRPQTGMNTEAFF. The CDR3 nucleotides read TGTGCCAGCAGACCCCAGACAGGTATGAACACTGAAGCTTTCTTT.

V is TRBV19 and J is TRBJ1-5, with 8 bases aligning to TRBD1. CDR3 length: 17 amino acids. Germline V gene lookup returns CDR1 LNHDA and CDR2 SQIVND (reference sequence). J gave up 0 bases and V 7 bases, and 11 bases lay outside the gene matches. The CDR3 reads CASTGQGVLFSNQPQHF. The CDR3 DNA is TGTGCCAGTACCGGACAGGGAGTTTTATTTAGCAATCAGCCCCAGCATTTT.